This T cell receptor (beta chain) emerged from a study of CD8 T cells in ankylosing spondylitis (dated by TCRdb to about 2017). Background for the entire study: The study set out to find disease-linked TCR variants by profiling T cell receptor beta repertoires in ankylosing spondylitis patients and healthy donors. In total, the full study cohort was made up of 100 to 140 healthy donors and 20 to 25 ankylosing spondylitis patients. Peripheral blood was sampled, and synovial fluid was also collected from ankylosing spondylitis patients. Overall results and qualifications from the work: The disease-linked clones showed a CD8+ phenotype and occurred at relatively low frequencies in peripheral blood. Some TCR beta motif variants had previously been reported in synovial fluid and blood of reactive arthritis patients, which suggested common disease-initiation mechanisms. Blood from ankylosing spondylitis patients appeared to be characterized by a TCR beta motif made up of several highly homologous amino acid variants. The disease-linked clones were reported as significantly enriched in matched synovial fluid samples from ankylosing spondylitis patients.

The sequencer was an Illumina HiSeq 2500. Quantitative 5'-RACE with molecular barcodes was used to prepare TCR beta libraries. As for the original processing: A new computational method, built on a probabilistic model of VDJ rearrangement, was used to identify disease-linked TCR variants. TCRdb itself trimmed the public reads at Q25 with fastp, ran MiXCR and retained productive beta chains. Each CDR3 protein gets just one entry, which takes the most common genes and DNA from the rows behind it. TCRdb, rather than the study authors, made the V and J calls. This sample holds tens of thousands of distinct CDR3 sequences; about 6% were observed only once. The ten largest clones represent 9.5% to 15% of the sample. This clonotype was seen ten or more times. It has no known antigen specificity. No much larger clonotype is one base removed from it; base qualities were not supplied. The CDR3 spans 16 residues, from the cysteine through the phenylalanine. The CDR3 DNA has 48 bases and is translated from base 1. The germline V gene encodes CDR1 SGHRS and CDR2 YFSETQ. Germline trimming amounts to 4 bases on V and 6 bases on J, with 10 as the count of junction bases outside the gene matches.

The specimen was blood, either unsorted or a sorted T cell fraction (not recorded which). The source is a male donor with ankylosing spondylitis or in good health (not recorded which). The chain is encoded by TRBV5-1 joined to TRBJ2-1, with 10 bases aligning to TRBD2. The sequenced DNA: TGCGCCAGCAGCCTCATTTTAGCGGGAGGAGGCAATGAGCAGTTCTTC. Its protein is CASSLILAGGGNEQFF.